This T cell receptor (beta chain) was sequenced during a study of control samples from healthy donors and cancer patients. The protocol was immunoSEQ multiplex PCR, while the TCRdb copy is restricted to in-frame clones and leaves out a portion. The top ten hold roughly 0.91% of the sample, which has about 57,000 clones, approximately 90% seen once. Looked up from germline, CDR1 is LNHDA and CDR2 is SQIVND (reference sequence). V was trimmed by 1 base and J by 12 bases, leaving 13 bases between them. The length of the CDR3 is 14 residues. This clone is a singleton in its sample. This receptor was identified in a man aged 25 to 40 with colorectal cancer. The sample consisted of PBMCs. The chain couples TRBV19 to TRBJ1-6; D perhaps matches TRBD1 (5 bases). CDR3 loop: CASSIGGDRGPLHF. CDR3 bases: TGTGCCAGTAGTATAGGAGGGGACCGTGGACCCCTCCACTTT.